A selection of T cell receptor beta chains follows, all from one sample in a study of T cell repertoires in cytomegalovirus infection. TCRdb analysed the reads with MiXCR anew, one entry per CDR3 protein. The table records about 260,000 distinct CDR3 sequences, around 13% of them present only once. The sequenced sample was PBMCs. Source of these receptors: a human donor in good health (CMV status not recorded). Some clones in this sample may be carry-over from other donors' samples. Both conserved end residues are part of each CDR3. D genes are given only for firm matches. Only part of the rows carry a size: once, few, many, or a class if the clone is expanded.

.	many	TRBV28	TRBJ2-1	CASSFLLGAGEQFF	TGTGCCAGCAGTTTTTTATTGGGGGCAGGTGAGCAGTTCTTC
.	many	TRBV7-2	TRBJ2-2	CASSLLGVGTGELFF	TGTGCCAGCAGCCTACTCGGGGTCGGGACCGGGGAGCTGTTTTTT
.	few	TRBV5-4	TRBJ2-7	CASSSDYYEQYF	TGTGCCAGCAGCTCGGATTACTACGAGCAGTACTTC
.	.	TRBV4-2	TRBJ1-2	CASSPLANSPYGYTF	TGTGCCAGCAGCCCCTTGGCCAACAGTCCCTATGGCTACACCTTC
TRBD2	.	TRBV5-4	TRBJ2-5	CASSQTGTSGGAYETQYF	TGTGCCAGCAGCCAGACAGGGACTAGCGGGGGGGCCTACGAGACCCAGTACTTC
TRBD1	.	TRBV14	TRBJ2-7	CASKPGQDSYEQYF	TGTGCCAGCAAGCCGGGACAGGACTCCTACGAGCAGTACTTC
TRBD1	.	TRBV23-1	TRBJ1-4	CASSQPGQKNEKLFF	TGCGCCAGCAGCCAACCGGGACAGAAGAATGAAAAACTGTTTTTT
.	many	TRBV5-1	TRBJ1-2	CASSSTEIQGYNYGYTF	TGCGCCAGCAGCTCGACTGAGATTCAGGGCTACAACTATGGCTACACCTTC
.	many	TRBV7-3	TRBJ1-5	CASGVSVNQPQHF	TGTGCCAGCGGGGTTTCAGTAAATCAGCCCCAGCATTTT
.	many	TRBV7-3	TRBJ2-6	CASSPQGWGGLGANVLTF	TGTGCCAGCAGCCCCCAAGGTTGGGGGGGCCTTGGGGCCAACGTCCTGACTTTC
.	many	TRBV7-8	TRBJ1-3	CASSFGPPRGNTIYF	TGTGCCAGCAGCTTTGGTCCACCACGTGGAAACACCATATATTTT
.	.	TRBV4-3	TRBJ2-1	CASSQEETFYNEQFF	TGCGCCAGCAGCCAAGAGGAAACATTTTACAATGAGCAGTTCTTC
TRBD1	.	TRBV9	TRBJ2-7	CASSVLDTGQGTREQYF	TGTGCCAGCAGCGTTCTCGACACGGGACAGGGGACAAGGGAGCAGTACTTC
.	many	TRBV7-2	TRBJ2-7	CASSLGPRQMYEQYF	TGTGCCAGCAGCTTAGGACCCCGACAGATGTACGAGCAGTACTTC
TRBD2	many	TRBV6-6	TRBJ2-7	CASRKREVTYEQYF	TGTGCCAGCAGAAAGCGGGAGGTAACCTACGAGCAGTACTTC
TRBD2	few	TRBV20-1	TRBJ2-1	CSARGASGSIYNEQFF	TGCAGTGCTAGAGGGGCGAGCGGGAGTATCTACAATGAGCAGTTCTTC
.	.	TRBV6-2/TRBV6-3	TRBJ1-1	CASSYVVGRPNTEAFF	TGTGCCAGCAGTTACGTCGTGGGGCGCCCGAACACTGAAGCTTTCTTT
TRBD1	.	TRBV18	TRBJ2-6	CASSPPGTGRSGANVLTF	TGTGCCAGCTCACCCCCCGGGACAGGTCGCTCTGGGGCCAACGTCCTGACTTTC
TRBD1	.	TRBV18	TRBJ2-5	CASSPNGQGKKTQYF	TGTGCCAGCTCACCTAACGGACAGGGGAAAAAGACCCAGTACTTC
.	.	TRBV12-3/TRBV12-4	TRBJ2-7	CASTRVLGGEQYF	TGTGCCAGCACAAGGGTTCTCGGTGGCGAGCAGTACTTC
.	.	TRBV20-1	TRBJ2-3	CSARDGSTDTQYF	TGCAGTGCTAGAGATGGAAGCACAGATACGCAGTATTTT
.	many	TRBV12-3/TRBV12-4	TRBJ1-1	CASSRNQNTEAFF	TGTGCCAGCAGCCGAAATCAGAACACTGAAGCTTTCTTT
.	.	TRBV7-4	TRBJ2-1	CASSLSPLNEQFF	TGTGCCAGCAGCTTATCCCCCCTCAATGAGCAGTTCTTC
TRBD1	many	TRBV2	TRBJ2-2	CASSLRAHGTGGTGELFF	TGTGCCAGCAGTCTACGCGCCCACGGGACAGGGGGCACCGGGGAGCTGTTTTTT
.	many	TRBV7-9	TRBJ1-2	CASSLPGDYGYTF	TGTGCCAGCAGCTTACCAGGGGATTATGGCTACACCTTC
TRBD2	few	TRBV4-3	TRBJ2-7	CASSPGLAGGHEQYF	TGCGCCAGCAGCCCGGGACTAGCGGGAGGGCACGAGCAGTACTTC
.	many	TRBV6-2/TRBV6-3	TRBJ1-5	CASSYGGGFRNQPQHF	TGTGCCAGCAGTTACGGGGGGGGGTTTAGAAATCAGCCCCAGCATTTT
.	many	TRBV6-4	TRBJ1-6	CASSKQGIENSPLHF	TGTGCCAGCAGTAAACAGGGTATCGAAAATTCACCCCTCCACTTT
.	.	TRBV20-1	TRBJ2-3	CSARDPRTDTQYF	TGCAGTGCTAGAGATCCCCGCACAGATACGCAGTATTTT
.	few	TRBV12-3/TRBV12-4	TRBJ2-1	CASSLAGTSYNEQFF	TGTGCCAGCAGTTTAGCGGGGACCTCCTACAATGAGCAGTTCTTC
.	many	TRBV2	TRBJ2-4	CASSEVGAKNIQYF	TGTGCCAGCAGTGAAGTAGGAGCCAAAAACATTCAGTACTTC
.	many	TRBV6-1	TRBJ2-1	CASRKPGLEYNEQFF	TGTGCCAGCAGAAAACCGGGACTCGAATACAATGAGCAGTTCTTC